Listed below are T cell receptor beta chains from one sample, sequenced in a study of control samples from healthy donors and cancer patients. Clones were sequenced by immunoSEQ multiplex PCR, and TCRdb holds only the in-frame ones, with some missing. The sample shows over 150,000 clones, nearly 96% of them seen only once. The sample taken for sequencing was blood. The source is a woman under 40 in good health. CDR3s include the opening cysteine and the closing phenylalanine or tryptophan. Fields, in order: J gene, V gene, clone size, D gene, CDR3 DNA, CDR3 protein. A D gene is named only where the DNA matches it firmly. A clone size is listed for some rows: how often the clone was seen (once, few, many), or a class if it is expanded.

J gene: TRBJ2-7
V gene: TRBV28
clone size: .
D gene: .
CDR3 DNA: TGTGCCAGCAGTTCTCACCACGTTTCCTACGAGCAGTACTTC
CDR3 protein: CASSSHHVSYEQYF

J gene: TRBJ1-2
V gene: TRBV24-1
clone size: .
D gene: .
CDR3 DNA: TGTGCCACCAGTGATTTAAACAAGGACTATGGCTACACCTTC
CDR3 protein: CATSDLNKDYGYTF

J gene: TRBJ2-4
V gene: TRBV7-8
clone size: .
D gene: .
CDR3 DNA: TGTGCCAGCAGCCTGGGGGGGCGCGCCAAAAACATTCAGTACTTC
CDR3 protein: CASSLGGRAKNIQYF

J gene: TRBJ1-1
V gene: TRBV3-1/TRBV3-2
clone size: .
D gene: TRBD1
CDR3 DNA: TGTGCCAGCAGCCAAGGAGGGACAGGGGCTCTAATGAACACTGAAGCTTTCTTT
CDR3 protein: CASSQGGTGALMNTEAFF

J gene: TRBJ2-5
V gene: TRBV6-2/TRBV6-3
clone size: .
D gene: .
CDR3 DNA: TGTGCCAGCAGTTACTCCGGGGTGGCAGGGGATTGGGAGACCCAGTACTTC
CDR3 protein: CASSYSGVAGDWETQYF

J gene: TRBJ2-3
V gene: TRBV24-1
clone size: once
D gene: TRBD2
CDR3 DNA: TGTGCCACCCAACCGGGACTAGTTGCAGATACGCAGTATTTT
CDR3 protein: CATQPGLVADTQYF

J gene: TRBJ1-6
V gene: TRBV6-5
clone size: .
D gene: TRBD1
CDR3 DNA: TGTGCCAGCAGAAGAGGGACAGGGAATTCACCCCTCCACTTT
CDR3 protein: CASRRGTGNSPLHF

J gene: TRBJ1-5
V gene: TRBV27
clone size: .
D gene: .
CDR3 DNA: TGTGCCAGCAGACCAGGCAGGGCGTTCGATCAGCCCCAGCATTTT
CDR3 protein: CASRPGRAFDQPQHF

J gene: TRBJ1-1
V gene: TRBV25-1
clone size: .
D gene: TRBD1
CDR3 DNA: TGTGCCAGCAGTGGACAGGGTTTTAACACTGAAGCTTTCTTT
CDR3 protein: CASSGQGFNTEAFF

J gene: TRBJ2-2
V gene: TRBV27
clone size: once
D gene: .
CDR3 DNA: TGTGCCAGCAGTTGGAACACCGGGGAGCTGTTTTTT
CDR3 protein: CASSWNTGELFF

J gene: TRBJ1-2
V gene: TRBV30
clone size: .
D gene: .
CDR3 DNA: TGTGCCTGGGTTGTTGGCTATGGCTACACCTTC
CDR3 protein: CAWVVGYGYTF

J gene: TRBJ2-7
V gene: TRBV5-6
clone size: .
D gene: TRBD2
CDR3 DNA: TGTGCCAGCAGCTGGGGACTAGCGGTTTCCTACGAGCAGTACTTC
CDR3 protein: CASSWGLAVSYEQYF

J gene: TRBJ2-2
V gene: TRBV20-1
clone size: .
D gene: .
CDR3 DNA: TGCAGTGCTAGTAGGCAGACAACCGGGGAGCTGTTTTTT
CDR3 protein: CSASRQTTGELFF

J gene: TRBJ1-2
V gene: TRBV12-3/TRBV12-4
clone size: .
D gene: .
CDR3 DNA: TGTGCCAGCAGCCGCGCTGGGGCTTATGGCTACACCTTC
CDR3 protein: CASSRAGAYGYTF

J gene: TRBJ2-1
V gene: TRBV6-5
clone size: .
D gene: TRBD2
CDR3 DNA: TGTGCCAGCAGTCTAGCGGCAATGAACTACAATGAGCAGTTCTTC
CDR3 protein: CASSLAAMNYNEQFF

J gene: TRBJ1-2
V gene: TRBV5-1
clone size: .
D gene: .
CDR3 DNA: TGCGCCAGCAGCTTCGAAGGAACGATCGCTGAATATGGCTACACCTTC
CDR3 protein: CASSFEGTIAEYGYTF

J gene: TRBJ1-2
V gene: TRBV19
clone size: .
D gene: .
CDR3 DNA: TGTGCCAGTAGTATGTCGGTTCGCTATGGCTACACCTTC
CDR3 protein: CASSMSVRYGYTF

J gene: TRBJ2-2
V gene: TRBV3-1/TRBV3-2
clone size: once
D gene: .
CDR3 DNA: TGTGCCAGCAGCCAACGAGGAACCGGGGAGCTGTTTTTT
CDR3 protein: CASSQRGTGELFF

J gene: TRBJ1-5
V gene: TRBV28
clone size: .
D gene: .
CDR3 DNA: TGTGCCAGCAGTTTTGTGGGGGGCGAGGCAGCTCAGCCCCAGCATTTT
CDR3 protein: CASSFVGGEAAQPQHF

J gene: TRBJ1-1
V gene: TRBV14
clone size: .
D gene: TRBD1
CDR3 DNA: TGTGCCAGCAGCCAATCCAGGGGGCCCTCCCCTTTCTTT
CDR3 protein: CASSQSRGPSPFF

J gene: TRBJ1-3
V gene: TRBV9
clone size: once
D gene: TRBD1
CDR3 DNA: TGTGCCAGCAGCGAGAGACAGGGAGAACACGGCCCCACCATATATTTT
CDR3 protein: CASSERQGEHGPTIYF

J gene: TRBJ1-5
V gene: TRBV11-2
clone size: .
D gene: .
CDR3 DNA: TGTGCCAGCAGCGGATTGGGCAATCAGCCCCAGCATTTT
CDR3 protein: CASSGLGNQPQHF

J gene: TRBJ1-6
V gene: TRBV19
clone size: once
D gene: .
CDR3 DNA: TGTGCCAGTGGCGGGGTTGATAATTCACCCCTCCACTTT
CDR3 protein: CASGGVDNSPLHF

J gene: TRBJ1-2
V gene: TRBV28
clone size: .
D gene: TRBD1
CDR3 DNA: TGTGCCAGCAGTAGGACAGGGGCGGACTATGGCTACACCTTC
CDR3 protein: CASSRTGADYGYTF

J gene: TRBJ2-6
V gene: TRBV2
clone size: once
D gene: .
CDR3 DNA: TGTGCCAGCAAGATTAGCCGTTCTGGGGCCAACGTCCTGACTTTC
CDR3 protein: CASKISRSGANVLTF

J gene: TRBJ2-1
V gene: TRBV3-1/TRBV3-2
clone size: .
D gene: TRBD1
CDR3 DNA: TGTGCCAGCAGCCAAGTAGACTATGACAGGGGCTCCTACAATGAGCAGTTCTTC
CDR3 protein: CASSQVDYDRGSYNEQFF

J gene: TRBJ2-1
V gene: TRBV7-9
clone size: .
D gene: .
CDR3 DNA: TGTGCCAGCAGCTTCACAGGAAGCTCCTACAATGAGCAGTTCTTC
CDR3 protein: CASSFTGSSYNEQFF

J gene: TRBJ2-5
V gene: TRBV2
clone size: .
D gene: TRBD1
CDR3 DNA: TGTGCCAGCCTGGGACAGTATGGGGAGACCCAGTACTTC
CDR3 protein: CASLGQYGETQYF

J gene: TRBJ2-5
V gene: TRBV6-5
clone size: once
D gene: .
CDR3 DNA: TGTGCCAGCGGCTATCAAGAGACCCAGTACTTC
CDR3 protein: CASGYQETQYF

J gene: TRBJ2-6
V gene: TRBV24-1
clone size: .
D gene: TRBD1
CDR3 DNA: TGTGCCACCAGTGATAGGACAGGGTCTGGGGCCAACGTCCTGACTTTC
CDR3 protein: CATSDRTGSGANVLTF

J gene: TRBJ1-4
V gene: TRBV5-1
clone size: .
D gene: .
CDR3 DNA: TGCGCCAGCAGCTTTTCAGCTGCAACTAATGAAAAACTGTTTTTT
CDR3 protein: CASSFSAATNEKLFF

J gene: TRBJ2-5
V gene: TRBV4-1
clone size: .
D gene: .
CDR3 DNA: TGCGCCAGCAGCCAAGACCCTCAGGGGTTCTATGGAGAGACCCAGTACTTC
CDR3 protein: CASSQDPQGFYGETQYF

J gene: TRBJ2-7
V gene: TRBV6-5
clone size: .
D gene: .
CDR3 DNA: TGTGCCAGCATGGCTTCCTACGAGCAGTACTTC
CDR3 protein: CASMASYEQYF

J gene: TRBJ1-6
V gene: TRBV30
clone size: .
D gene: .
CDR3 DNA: TGTGCCTGGAGTGTTAGAGGGGGTTACTATAATTCACCCCTCCACTTT
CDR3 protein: CAWSVRGGYYNSPLHF

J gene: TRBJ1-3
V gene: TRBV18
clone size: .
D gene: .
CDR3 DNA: TGTGCCAGCTCACCAGAGGCAGGGGCAGGTTCTGGAAACACCATATATTTT
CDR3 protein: CASSPEAGAGSGNTIYF

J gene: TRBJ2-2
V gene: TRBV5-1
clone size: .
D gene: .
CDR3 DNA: TGCGCCAGCAGCCGCGACACCGTCCAGAGCCCCGGGGAGCTGTTTTTT
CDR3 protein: CASSRDTVQSPGELFF

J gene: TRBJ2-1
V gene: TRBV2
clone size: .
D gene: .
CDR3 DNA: TGTGCCAGCAGTGACTTCCATATGGGGGGTGAGCAGTTCTTC
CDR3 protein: CASSDFHMGGEQFF

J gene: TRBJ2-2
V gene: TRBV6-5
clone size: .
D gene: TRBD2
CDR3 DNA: TGTGCCACCCCGGGGGGGGAGAACACCGGGGAGCTGTTTTTT
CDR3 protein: CATPGGENTGELFF

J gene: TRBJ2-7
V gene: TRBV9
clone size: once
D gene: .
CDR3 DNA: TGTGCCAGCAGCCTCGGGGGAACAGACGAGCAGTACTTC
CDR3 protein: CASSLGGTDEQYF

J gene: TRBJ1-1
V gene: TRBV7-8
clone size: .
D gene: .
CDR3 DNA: TGTGCCAGCAGCTTAGAGGCCAGGGGTCTCCTGAACACTGAAGCTTTCTTT
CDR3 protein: CASSLEARGLLNTEAFF

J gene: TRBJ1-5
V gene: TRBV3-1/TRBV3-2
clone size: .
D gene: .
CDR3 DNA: TGTGCCAGCAGCCCCACAGGGAGACAGCCCCAGCATTTT
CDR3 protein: CASSPTGRQPQHF

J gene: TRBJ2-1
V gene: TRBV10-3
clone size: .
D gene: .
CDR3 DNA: TGTGCCATCAGTGATACTAACGAGCAGTTCTTC
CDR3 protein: CAISDTNEQFF